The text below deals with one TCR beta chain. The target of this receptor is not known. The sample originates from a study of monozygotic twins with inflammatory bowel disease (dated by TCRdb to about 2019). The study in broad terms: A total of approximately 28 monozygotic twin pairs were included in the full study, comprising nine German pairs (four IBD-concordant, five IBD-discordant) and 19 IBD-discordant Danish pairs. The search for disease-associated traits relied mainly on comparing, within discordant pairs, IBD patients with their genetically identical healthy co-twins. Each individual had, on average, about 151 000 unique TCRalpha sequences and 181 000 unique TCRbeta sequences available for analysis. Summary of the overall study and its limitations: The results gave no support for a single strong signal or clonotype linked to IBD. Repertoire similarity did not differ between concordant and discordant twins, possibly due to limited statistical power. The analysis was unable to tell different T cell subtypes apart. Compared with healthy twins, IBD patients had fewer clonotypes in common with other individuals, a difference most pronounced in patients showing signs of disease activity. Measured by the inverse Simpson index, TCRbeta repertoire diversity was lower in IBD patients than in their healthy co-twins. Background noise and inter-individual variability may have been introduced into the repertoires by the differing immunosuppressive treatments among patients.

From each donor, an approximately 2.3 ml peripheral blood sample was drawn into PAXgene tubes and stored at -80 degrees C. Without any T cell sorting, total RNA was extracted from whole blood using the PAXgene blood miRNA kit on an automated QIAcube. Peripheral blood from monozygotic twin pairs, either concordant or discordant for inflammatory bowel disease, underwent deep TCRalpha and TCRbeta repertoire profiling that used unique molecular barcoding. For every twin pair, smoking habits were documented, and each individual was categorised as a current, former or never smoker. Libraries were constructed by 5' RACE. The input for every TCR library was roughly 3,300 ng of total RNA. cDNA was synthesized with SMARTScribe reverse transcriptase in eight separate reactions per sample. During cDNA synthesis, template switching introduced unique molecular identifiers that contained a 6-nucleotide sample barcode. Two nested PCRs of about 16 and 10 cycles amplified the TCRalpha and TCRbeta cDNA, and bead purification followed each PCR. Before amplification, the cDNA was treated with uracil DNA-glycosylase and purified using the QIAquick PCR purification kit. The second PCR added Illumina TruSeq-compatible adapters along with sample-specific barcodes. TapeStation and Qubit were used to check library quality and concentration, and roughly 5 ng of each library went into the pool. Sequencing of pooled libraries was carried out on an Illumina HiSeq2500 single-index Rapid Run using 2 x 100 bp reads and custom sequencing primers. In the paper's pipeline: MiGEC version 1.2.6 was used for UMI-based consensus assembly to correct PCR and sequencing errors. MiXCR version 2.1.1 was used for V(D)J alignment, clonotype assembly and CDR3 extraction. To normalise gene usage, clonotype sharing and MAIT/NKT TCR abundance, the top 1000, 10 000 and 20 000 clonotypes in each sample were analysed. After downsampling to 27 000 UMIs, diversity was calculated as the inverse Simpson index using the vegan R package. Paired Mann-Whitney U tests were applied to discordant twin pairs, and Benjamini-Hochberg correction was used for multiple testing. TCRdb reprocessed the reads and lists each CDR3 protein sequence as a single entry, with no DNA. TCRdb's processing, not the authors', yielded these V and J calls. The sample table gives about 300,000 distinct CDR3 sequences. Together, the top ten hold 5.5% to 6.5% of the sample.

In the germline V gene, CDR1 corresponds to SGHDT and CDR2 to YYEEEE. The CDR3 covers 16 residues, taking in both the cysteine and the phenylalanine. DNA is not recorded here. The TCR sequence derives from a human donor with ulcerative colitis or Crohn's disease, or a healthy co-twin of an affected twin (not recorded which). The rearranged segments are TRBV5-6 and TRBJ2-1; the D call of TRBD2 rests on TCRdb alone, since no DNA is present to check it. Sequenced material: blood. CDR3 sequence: CASSLFASGGVNEQFF.